This T cell receptor (beta chain) is from a study of T-cell reconstitution after alpha-beta-depleted transplantation in children. The table lists this clonotype with a few counts. Library preparation (for TCRbeta) was performed with unique molecular identifiers. Using its own MiXCR run on the PCR reads, TCRdb lists one record per CDR3 protein. The sample records hundreds of thousands of distinct CDR3 sequences, 10% being singletons. The receptor's source is a human donor who donated a stem cell graft to a child with acute myeloid leukemia. This material consisted of PBMCs from the stem cell graft donor, taken from the stem cell graft.

CDR3 protein: CASSYGLELAEGQFF. Here the CDR3 DNA reads TGTGCCAGCAGTTACGGTTTAGAATTGGCTGAGGGGCAGTTCTTC. This chain links TRBV6-5 with TRBJ2-1; the D gene is possibly TRBD2 (5 bases). Germline V gene lookup returns CDR1 MNHEY and CDR2 SVGAGI. CDR3 length equals 15 residues. The ends were cut back, 2 bases at V and 12 bases at J, with 20 bases in the middle.